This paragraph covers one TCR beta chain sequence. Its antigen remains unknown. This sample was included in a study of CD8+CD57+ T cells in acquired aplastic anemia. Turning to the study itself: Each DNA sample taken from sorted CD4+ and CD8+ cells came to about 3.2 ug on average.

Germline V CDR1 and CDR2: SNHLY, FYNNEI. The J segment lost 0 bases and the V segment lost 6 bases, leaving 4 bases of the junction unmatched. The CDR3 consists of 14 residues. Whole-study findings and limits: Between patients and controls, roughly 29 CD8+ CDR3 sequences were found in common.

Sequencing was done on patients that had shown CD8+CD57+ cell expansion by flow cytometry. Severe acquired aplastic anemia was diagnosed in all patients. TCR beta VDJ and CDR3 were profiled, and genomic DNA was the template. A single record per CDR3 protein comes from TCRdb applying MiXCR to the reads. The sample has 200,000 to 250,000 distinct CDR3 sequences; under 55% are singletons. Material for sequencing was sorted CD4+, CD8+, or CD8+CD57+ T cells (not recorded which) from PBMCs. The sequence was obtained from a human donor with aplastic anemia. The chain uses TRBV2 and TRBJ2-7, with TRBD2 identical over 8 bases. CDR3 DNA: TGTGCCAGCAGCGGGGGGGGAACCTCCTACGAGCAGTACTTC. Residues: CASSGGGTSYEQYF.